This T cell receptor (beta chain) was sequenced during a study of T cell responses to AZD1222 COVID-19 vaccine. Broader study findings: Vaccination with two AZD1222 doses was followed by a rise in Spike-specific TCR breadth and depth. Just a handful of people given AZD1222 tested seropositive at baseline. Targeting of unmutated variant regions was reportedly seen in nearly half of spike-specific TCRs. Regions 160-218 and 743-854 dominated among vaccine-associated CD4 TCRs spanning spike.

V lost 5 bases to trimming and J lost 7 bases; unmatched junction nucleotides: 16. The CDR3 runs to 19 residues. Per germline, CDR1 SGHNT and CDR2 YENEEA. TCRdb keeps only in-frame clones here, not all; method: immunoSEQ multiplex PCR. The sample shows over 95,000 clones, over 85% of them seen only once. About this clone: Its antigen is not identified.

This sequence originates from an adult in good health. The V and J genes are TRBV11-3 and TRBJ2-2, with TRBD2 identical over 13 bases. The starting material was peripheral blood, obtained on day 0 of AZD1222 vaccination. The CDR3 region has the DNA TGTGCCAGCAGCCCCGATCCTGGGAGACTAGCGGGAGGAGGCGGGGAGCTGTTTTTT. Encoded protein: CASSPDPGRLAGGGGELFF. Complete variable domain (other parts from reference TRBV11-3 and TRBJ2-2): EAGVVQSPRYKIIEKKQPVAFWCNPISGHNTLYWYLQNLGQGPELLIRYENEEAVDDSQLPKDRFSAERLKGVDSTLKIQPAELGDSAVYLCASSPDPGRLAGGGGELFFGEGSRLTVL.